This entry lists 32 T cell receptor beta chains sequenced from one sample in a study of cytomegalovirus exposure and HLA in healthy donors. Primers for the PCR totalled 60 Vbeta and 13 Jbeta. Some clones are missing from TCRdb's copy, which holds only in-frame ones; the method was immunoSEQ multiplex PCR. The table shows tens of thousands of clones, with more than 80% occurring only once. The material sequenced was PBMCs. These receptors were obtained from a woman aged 25 to 45 in good health and CMV-seronegative.

The V and J genes are TRBV5-1 and TRBJ2-7; D may be TRBD2 (6 bases). From germline, CDR1 is SGHRS and CDR2 YFSETQ. V lost 0 bases and J 5 bases, leaving 12 bases between the germline ends. This CDR3 contains 14 residues. Written as DNA, the CDR3 is TGCGCCAGCAGCTTGGGAAGGGAGGTCAACGAGCAGTACTTC. Protein sequence: CASSLGREVNEQYF.

This chain connects TRBV5-1 to TRBJ1-1; D not resolved. Germline V CDR1 and CDR2: SGHRS, YFSETQ. V was clipped by 4 bases and J by 5 bases, with 9 bases between them. This CDR3 region has 12 residues. The CDR3 nucleotides read TGCGCCAGCAGCCTATACGGGACTGAAGCTTTCTTT. Its protein product is CASSLYGTEAFF.

Written as DNA, the CDR3 is TGTGCCAGCAGCTCGGGGGGACGGACCACAGATACGCAGTATTTT. Translation gives CASSSGGRTTDTQYF. The genes are TRBV13 and TRBJ2-3; 7 bases agree with TRBD2. CDR1 PRHDT and CDR2 FYEKMQ come from the germline V gene (reference sequence). The V segment lost 4 bases and the J segment 2 bases; nucleotides outside the gene matches: 6. The CDR3 length is 15 residues.

This clone appeared a single time. The genes are TRBV11-2 and TRBJ2-1, with no clear D. CDR1 is SGHAT, CDR2 FQNNGV, per germline. The CDR3 totals 13 residues. Trimming shortened V by 0 bases and J by 5 bases, and 5 bases separated the two germline ends. The DNA for the CDR3 is TGTGCCAGCAGCTTAGATCGGGACAATGAGCAGTTCTTC. This codes for CASSLDRDNEQFF. The whole variable domain, filled in from reference TRBV11-2 and TRBJ2-1, reads EAGVAQSPRYKIIEKRQSVAFWCNPISGHATLYWYQQILGQGPKLLIQFQNNGVVDDSQLPKDRFSAERLKGVDSTLKIQPAKLEDSAVYLCASSLDRDNEQFFGPGTRLTVL.

This chain joins TRBV6-5 and TRBJ1-1, with D hard to call. The CDR3 contains 15 residues. Trimming took off 0 bases at V and 4 bases at J, with 12 bases between the two ends. Looked up from germline, CDR1 is MNHEY and CDR2 is SVGAGI. The DNA for the CDR3 is TGTGCCAGCAGTTACTCGACGAGCGATCTCACTGAAGCTTTCTTT. It translates to CASSYSTSDLTEAFF.

This sequence joins TRBV5-1 and TRBJ1-6; D not resolved. The CDR3 is 14 residues long. Trimming stripped 0 bases from V and 6 bases from J, with 7 bases between. CDR1 and CDR2 (germline): SGHRS, YFSETQ. CDR3 loop: CASSLELVNSPLHF. CDR3 coding DNA: TGCGCCAGCAGCTTGGAACTGGTTAATTCACCCCTCCACTTT.

The chain combines TRBV7-6 with TRBJ2-7; a weak D match, TRBD1 (5 bases). Trimming cost V 1 base and J 1 base, with 5 bases left between them. Per the germline V gene, CDR1 is SGHVS and CDR2 is FNYEAQ. CDR3 length: 13 amino acids. CDR3 amino acids: CASSLDRSYEQYF. In DNA, the CDR3 is TGTGCCAGCAGCTTAGACAGGTCCTACGAGCAGTACTTC.

This sequence joins TRBV7-2 and TRBJ1-5; 8 bases map to TRBD1. V lost 5 bases and J lost 2; bases outside the gene matches: 5. CDR3 length: 15 residues. Germline V lookup: CDR1 SGHTA, CDR2 FQGNSA. This CDR3 reads CASSLIQGGNQPQHF. CDR3 DNA: TGTGCCAGCAGCCTAATACAGGGGGGCAATCAGCCCCAGCATTTT.

The chain uses TRBV18 and TRBJ2-7; 7 bases fit TRBD1. CDR1 and CDR2 from the germline V gene are KGHSH and LQKENI. The length of the CDR3 is 14 residues. The V segment lost 4 bases and the J segment 5 bases; nucleotides outside the gene matches: 8. CDR3 protein: CASSLSTGRNEQYF. In nucleotides, the CDR3 is TGTGCCAGCTCACTCTCGACAGGGCGGAACGAGCAGTACTTC.

The chain carries TRBV2 and TRBJ2-2; 7 bases are a match to TRBD1. With 2 bases clipped from V and 6 bases from J, the junction kept 6 bases outside the gene matches. CDR1 is SNHLY, CDR2 FYNNEI, per germline. The CDR3 spans 15 residues. The CDR3 DNA follows: TGTGCCAGCAGTGAACAGGGGGTATTCGCCGGGGAGCTGTTTTTT. The encoded protein is CASSEQGVFAGELFF.

The CDR3 sequence: CASGTGWNTEAFF. The CDR3 bases are TGTGCCAGTGGGACAGGGTGGAACACTGAAGCTTTCTTT. The chain carries TRBV19 and TRBJ1-1, with TRBD1 matching over 9 bases. The junction had 2 bases not matched to a gene; V was cut back by 8 bases and J by 1 base. The CDR3 covers 13 residues. Germline assignment: CDR1 LNHDA and CDR2 SQIVND (reference sequence).

The chain joins TRBV11-3 to TRBJ2-3; the D gene is possibly TRBD2 (7 bases). The CDR3 covers 15 residues. The germline V and J ends were trimmed by 5 bases and 3 bases, with 15 bases remaining between them. The germline V gene encodes CDR1 SGHNT and CDR2 YENEEA. CDR3 DNA: TGTGCCAGCAGCCAAGGGGGGGACTTGACAGATACGCAGTATTTT. Its translation: CASSQGGDLTDTQYF.

This clone appeared once. The chain employs TRBV9 and TRBJ2-1; D perhaps matches TRBD2 (6 bases). The V gene lost 3 bases and the J gene lost 4 bases, with 11 bases spanning the gap. The CDR3 runs 14 residues. CDR1 and CDR2 from the germline V gene are SGDLS and YYNGEE. CDR3 sequence: CASSAWDFYNEQFF. The CDR3 coding sequence is TGTGCCAGCAGCGCCTGGGACTTTTACAATGAGCAGTTCTTC.

With respect to this clone: Different DNA sequences within this sample yield the same CDR3. This chain connects TRBV7-2 to TRBJ2-4; maybe TRBD1 (6 bases). Trimming pared 1 base from V and 2 bases from J, leaving 12 bases between. The CDR3 is made up of 16 amino acids. CDR1 and CDR2 (germline): SGHTA, FQGNSA. The CDR3 spells CASSLGKGETKNIQYF. CDR3 in DNA: TGTGCCAGCAGCTTAGGGAAGGGGGAGACCAAAAACATTCAGTACTTC.

This clone has just a few counts. The chain couples TRBV7-6 to TRBJ2-1, with D tentatively TRBD1 (6 bases). This CDR3 is 14 amino acids long. Trimming shortened V by 1 base and J by 2 bases, and 6 bases separated the two germline ends. Germline V gene sequence: CDR1 SGHVS, CDR2 FNYEAQ. CDR3 in DNA: TGTGCCAGCAGCTTAGGACAGGCCTACAATGAGCAGTTCTTC. This gives the protein CASSLGQAYNEQFF. The complete variable domain, with remaining parts taken from reference TRBV7-6 and TRBJ2-1, reads GAGVSQSPRYKVTKRGQDVALRCDPISGHVSLYWYRQALGQGPEFLTYFNYEAQQDKSGLPNDRFSAERPEGSISTLTIQRTEQRDSAMYRCASSLGQAYNEQFFGPGTRLTVL.

V is TRBV21-1 and J is TRBJ2-1; the table's D call TRBD1 went unverified against the DNA. TRBV21-1 is given as a pseudogene. The CDR3 spans 16 residues. The CDR3 loop is CASNGPPDRSYNEQFF. CDR3 bases: TGTGCCAGCAATGGGCCCCCGGACAGATCCTACAATGAGCAGTTCTTC.

This clone was observed a handful of times. The genes are TRBV11-3 and TRBJ2-7; D is undetermined. The CDR3 sequence is 14 residues long. V was clipped by 3 bases and J by 2 bases, with 11 bases between them. Germline CDR1 SGHNT, CDR2 YENEEA. CDR3 sequence reads: CASSFYTGTYEQYF. The CDR3 DNA sequence: TGTGCCAGCAGCTTCTATACGGGTACCTACGAGCAGTACTTC.

This chain joins TRBV6-1 and TRBJ2-7; possible D gene TRBD1, 7 bases. The germline V gene encodes CDR1 MNHNS and CDR2 SASEGT. Trimming removed 9 bases from V and 0 bases from J, with 18 bases in between. The length of the CDR3 is 15 residues. This CDR3 reads CASSPGAGGSYEQYF. The CDR3 coding sequence is TGTGCCAGTTCCCCGGGGGCAGGGGGCTCCTACGAGCAGTACTTC.

The V gene is TRBV7-8, the J gene TRBJ1-6; D perhaps matches TRBD1 (6 bases). Germline loops: CDR1 SGHVS, CDR2 FQNEAQ. Trimming removed 4 bases at V and 8 bases at J, with 12 bases between. This CDR3 is built from 14 residues. Here the CDR3 DNA reads TGTGCCAGCAGCTCCGGGGAGGGGGATTCACCCCTCCACTTT. This sequence encodes CASSSGEGDSPLHF.

The chain employs TRBV2 and TRBJ2-5; 9 nucleotides match TRBD2. The CDR3 totals 16 residues. Losses at the gene ends were 7 bases for V and 2 bases for J; bases not matched to a gene: 11. The germline CDR1 and CDR2 sequences are SNHLY and FYNNEI. The CDR3 region has the DNA TGTGCCAGCACCAGCGGTCTAGCGGGGTCACAAGAGACCCAGTACTTC. This translates into CASTSGLAGSQETQYF.

The chain employs TRBV5-5 and TRBJ1-5; no clear D. V gave up 2 bases and J gave up 3 bases, with 9 bases separating them. The CDR3 spans 14 residues. Per germline, CDR1 SGHKS and CDR2 YYEKEE (reference sequence). CDR3 in DNA: TGTGCCAGCAGCTTTTCGCAACTCAATCAGCCCCAGCATTTT. Translation gives CASSFSQLNQPQHF.

This chain connects TRBV2 to TRBJ1-1; D gene ambiguous. Trimming cost V 1 base and J 6 bases, with 9 bases left between them. Germline V gene sequence: CDR1 SNHLY, CDR2 FYNNEI. This CDR3 region has 13 residues. The CDR3 sequence is CASSEDSPPEAFF. In nucleotides, the CDR3 is TGTGCCAGCAGTGAAGACAGTCCCCCTGAAGCTTTCTTT.

The chain links TRBV4-3 to TRBJ2-7; 7 bases align to TRBD2. Trimming cost V 3 bases and J 5 bases; bases outside gene matches: 4. This CDR3 is built from 13 residues. CDR1 is LGHNA and CDR2 is YSLEER in the germline V gene. This chain's CDR3 is CASSQWGTNEQYF. DNA of the CDR3: TGCGCCAGCAGCCAGTGGGGGACTAACGAGCAGTACTTC.

The chain combines TRBV6-1 with TRBJ1-1, with 9 bases lining up with TRBD1. In germline, CDR1 is MNHNS, CDR2 SASEGT. V gave up 6 bases and J gave up 1 base; unmatched junction bases: 3. This CDR3 has 14 amino acids. For the CDR3, the DNA is TGTGCCAGCAGATTGGGACAGGGGAACACTGAAGCTTTCTTT. Protein: CASRLGQGNTEAFF.

This chain links TRBV5-4 with TRBJ2-3; no clear D. The CDR3 consists of 15 residues. Trimming shortened V by 1 base and J by 6 bases, and 15 bases separated the two germline ends. Germline values: CDR1 SGHNT, CDR2 YYREEE (reference sequence). The CDR3 bases are TGTGCCAGCAGCTTGAAGAGCGCCAGTCACGATACGCAGTATTTT. Residues: CASSLKSASHDTQYF.

The chain uses TRBV29-1 and TRBJ2-1; D gene unclear. Germline V gives CDR1 SQVTM, CDR2 ANQGSEA. The V gene lost 4 bases and the J gene lost 0 bases, with 7 bases spanning the gap. The CDR3 is 13 residues long. CDR3 bases: TGCAGCGTTGTCCCCGGCTCCTACAATGAGCAGTTCTTC. This translates into CSVVPGSYNEQFF.

The CDR3 DNA sequence: TGTGCCAGCAGCACACCGGGACAGGGGACTAATGAAAAACTGTTTTTT. This encodes CASSTPGQGTNEKLFF. The V gene is TRBV5-4, the J gene TRBJ1-4; 10 bases align to TRBD1. In germline, CDR1 is SGHNT, CDR2 YYREEE (reference sequence). After removal of 4 bases from V and 2 bases from J, the junction contained 5 bases not matched to a gene. The CDR3 covers 16 residues.

V gene TRBV28 combines with J gene TRBJ1-2; perhaps TRBD1 as D (6 bases). Trimming shortened V by 3 bases and J by 3 bases, and 11 bases separated the two germline ends. Germline V gene lookup returns CDR1 MDHEN and CDR2 SYDVKM. CDR3 size: 14 residues. CDR3 in amino acids: CASSLGAAHYGYTF. In DNA, the CDR3 is TGTGCCAGCAGTTTGGGGGCAGCCCACTATGGCTACACCTTC.

CDR3 loop: CASSLGQVGGEQYF. The CDR3 nucleotides read TGCGCCAGCAGCTTGGGACAGGTGGGTGGCGAGCAGTACTTC. The chain couples TRBV5-1 to TRBJ2-7, with D perhaps matching TRBD1 (6 bases). CDR1 and CDR2 (germline): SGHRS, YFSETQ. Trimming removed 0 bases at V and 6 bases at J, with 13 bases between. This CDR3 is 14 amino acids long.

This clone was detected only once. This sequence joins TRBV10-3 and TRBJ2-2, with 7 nucleotides matching TRBD2. Germline assignment: CDR1 ENHRY and CDR2 SYGVKD. CDR3 length: 15 amino acids. Trimming took 8 bases from V and 5 from J; bases not matched to a gene: 11. Here the CDR3 reads CAIGVDPGGTGELFF. In DNA, the CDR3 is TGTGCCATCGGAGTAGACCCCGGGGGGACCGGGGAGCTGTTTTTT.

The rearrangement uses TRBV6-1 and TRBJ1-6; D is uncertain. With 2 bases removed from V and 8 bases from J, the gap between germline ends came to 7 bases. The CDR3 is 13 residues long. Germline CDR1 is MNHNS and CDR2 is SASEGT. For the CDR3, the DNA is TGTGCCAGCAGTGAAACTCACGATTCACCCCTCCACTTT. Translation gives CASSETHDSPLHF.

V and J are TRBV19 and TRBJ2-1, with 11 positions matching TRBD2. The CDR3 length is 18 residues. Germline V gene data show CDR1 as LNHDA and CDR2 as SQIVND (reference sequence). Trimming at V came to 4 bases and at J to 7 bases, leaving 15 bases not matched to a gene. The CDR3 bases are TGTGCCAGTAGTACCGCCCTCCTCGCTAGCGGGGGGAGGAATGAGCAGTTCTTC. Protein sequence: CASSTALLASGGRNEQFF. Using reference TRBV19 and TRBJ2-1 for the parts outside the CDR3, the full variable domain is DGGITQSPKYLFRKEGQNVTLSCEQNLNHDAMYWYRQDPGQGLRLIYYSQIVNDFQKGDIAEGYSVSREKKESFPLTVTSAQKNPTAFYLCASSTALLASGGRNEQFFGPGTRLTVL.